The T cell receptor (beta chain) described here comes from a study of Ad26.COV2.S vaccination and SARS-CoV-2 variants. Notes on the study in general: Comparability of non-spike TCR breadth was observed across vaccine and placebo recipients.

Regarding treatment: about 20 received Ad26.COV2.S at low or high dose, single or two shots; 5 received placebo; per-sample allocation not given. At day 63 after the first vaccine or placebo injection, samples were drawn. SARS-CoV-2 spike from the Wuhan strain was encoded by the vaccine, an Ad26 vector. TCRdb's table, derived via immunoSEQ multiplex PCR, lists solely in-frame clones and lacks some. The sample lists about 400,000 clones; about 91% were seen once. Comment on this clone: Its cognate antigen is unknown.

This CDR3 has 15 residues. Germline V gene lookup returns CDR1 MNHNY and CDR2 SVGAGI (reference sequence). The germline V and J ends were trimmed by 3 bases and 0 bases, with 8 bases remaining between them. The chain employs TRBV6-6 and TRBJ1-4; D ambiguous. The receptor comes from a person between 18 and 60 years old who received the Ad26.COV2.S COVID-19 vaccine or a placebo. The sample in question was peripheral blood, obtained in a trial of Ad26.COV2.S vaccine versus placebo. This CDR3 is CASSYRTATNEKLFF. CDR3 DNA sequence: TGTGCCAGCAGTTATCGGACGGCAACTAATGAAAAACTGTTTTTT.